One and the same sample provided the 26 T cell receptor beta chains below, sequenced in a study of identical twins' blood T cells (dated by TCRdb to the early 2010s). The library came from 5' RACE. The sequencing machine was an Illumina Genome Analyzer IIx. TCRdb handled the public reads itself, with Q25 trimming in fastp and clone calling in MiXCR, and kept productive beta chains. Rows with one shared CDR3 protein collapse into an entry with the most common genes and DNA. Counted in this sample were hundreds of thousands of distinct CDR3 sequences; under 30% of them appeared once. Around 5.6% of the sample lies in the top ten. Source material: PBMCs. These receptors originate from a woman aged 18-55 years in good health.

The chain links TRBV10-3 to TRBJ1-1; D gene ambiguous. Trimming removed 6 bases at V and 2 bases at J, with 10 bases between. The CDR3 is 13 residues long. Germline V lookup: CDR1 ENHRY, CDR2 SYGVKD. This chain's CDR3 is CAIRGSSNTEAFF. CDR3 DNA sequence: TGTGCCATCAGAGGCAGTAGTAACACTGAAGCTTTCTTT.

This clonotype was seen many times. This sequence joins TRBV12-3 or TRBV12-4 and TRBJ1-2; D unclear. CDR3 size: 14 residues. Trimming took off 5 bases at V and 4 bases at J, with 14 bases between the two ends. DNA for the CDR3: TGTGCCAGCAGTCCAGAGACTGAATTCTATGGCTACACCTTC. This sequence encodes CASSPETEFYGYTF.

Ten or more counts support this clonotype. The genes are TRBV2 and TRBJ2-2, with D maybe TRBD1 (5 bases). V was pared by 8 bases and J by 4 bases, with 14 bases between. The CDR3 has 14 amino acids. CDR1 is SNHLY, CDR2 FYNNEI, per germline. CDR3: CASVPGRGTGELFF. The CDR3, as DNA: TGTGCCAGCGTACCAGGGCGTGGCACCGGGGAGCTGTTTTTT. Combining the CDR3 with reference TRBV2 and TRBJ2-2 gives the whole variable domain EPEVTQTPSHQVTQMGQEVILRCVPISNHLYFYWYRQILGQKVEFLVSFYNNEISEKSEIFDDQFSVERPDGSNFTLKIRSTKLEDSAMYFCASVPGRGTGELFFGEGSRLTVL.

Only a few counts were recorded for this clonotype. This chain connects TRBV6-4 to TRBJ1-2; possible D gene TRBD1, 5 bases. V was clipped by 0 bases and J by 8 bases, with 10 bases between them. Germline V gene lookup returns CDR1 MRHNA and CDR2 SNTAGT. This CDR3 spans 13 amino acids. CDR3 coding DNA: TGTGCCAGCAGTGACTCTTTAACAGGAGGCTACACCTTC. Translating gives CASSDSLTGGYTF.

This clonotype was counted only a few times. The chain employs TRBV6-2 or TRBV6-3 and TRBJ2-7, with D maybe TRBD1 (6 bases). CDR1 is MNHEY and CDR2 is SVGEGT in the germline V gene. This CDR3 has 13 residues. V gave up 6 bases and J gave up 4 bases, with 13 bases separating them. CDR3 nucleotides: TGTGCCAGCAGCACCGCCAGGGGATACGAGCAGTACTTC. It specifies CASSTARGYEQYF.

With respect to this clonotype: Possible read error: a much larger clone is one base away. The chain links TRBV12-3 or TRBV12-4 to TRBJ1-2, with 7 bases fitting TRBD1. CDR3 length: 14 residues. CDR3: CAGSLIGTAYGYTF. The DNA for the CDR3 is TGTGCCGGCAGTTTAATCGGGACAGCCTATGGCTACACCTTC.

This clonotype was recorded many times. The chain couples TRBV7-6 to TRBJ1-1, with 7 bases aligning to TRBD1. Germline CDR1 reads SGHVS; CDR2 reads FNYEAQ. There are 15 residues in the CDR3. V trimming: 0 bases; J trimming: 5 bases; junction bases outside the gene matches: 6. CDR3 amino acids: CASSLAPGGETEAFF. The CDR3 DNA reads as TGTGCCAGCAGCTTAGCGCCAGGGGGTGAAACTGAAGCTTTCTTT.

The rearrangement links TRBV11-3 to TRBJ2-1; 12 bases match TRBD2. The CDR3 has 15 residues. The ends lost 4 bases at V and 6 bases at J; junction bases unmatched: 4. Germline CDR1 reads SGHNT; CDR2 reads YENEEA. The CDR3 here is CASSSGLAGINEQFF. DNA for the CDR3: TGTGCCAGCAGCTCTGGACTAGCGGGGATCAATGAGCAGTTCTTC.

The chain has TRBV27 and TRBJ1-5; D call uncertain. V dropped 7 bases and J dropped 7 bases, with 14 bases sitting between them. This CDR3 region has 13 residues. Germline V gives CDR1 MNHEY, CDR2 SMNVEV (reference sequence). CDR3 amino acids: CASIGGVGQPQHF. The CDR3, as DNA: TGTGCCAGCATAGGAGGAGTCGGGCAGCCCCAGCATTTT.

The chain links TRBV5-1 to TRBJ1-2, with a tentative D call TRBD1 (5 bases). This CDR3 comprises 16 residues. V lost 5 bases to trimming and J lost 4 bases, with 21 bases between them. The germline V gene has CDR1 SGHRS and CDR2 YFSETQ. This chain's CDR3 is CASRKSGTGPVYGYTF. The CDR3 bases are TGCGCCAGCAGAAAATCCGGGACTGGGCCAGTCTATGGCTACACCTTC.

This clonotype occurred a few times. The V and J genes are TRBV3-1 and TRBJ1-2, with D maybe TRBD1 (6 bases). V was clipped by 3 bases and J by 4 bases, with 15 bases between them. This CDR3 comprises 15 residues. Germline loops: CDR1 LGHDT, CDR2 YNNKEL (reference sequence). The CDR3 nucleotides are TGTGCCAGCAGCCAGGAAGGGGGAGCAGGCTATGGCTACACCTTC. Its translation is CASSQEGGAGYGYTF.

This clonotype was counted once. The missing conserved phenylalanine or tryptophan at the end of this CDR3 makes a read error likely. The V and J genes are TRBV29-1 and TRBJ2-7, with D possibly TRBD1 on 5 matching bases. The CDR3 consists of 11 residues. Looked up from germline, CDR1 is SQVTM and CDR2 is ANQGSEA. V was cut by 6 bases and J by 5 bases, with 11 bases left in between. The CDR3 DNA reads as TGCAGCGTCGACTTCAGGGACGAGCAGTACTGC. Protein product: CSVDFRDEQYC.

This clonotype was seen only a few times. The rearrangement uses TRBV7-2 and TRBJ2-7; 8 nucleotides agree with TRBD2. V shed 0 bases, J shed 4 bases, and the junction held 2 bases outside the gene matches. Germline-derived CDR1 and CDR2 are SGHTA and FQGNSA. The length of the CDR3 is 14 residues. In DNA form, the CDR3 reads TGTGCCAGCAGCTTAGCGGGACTAGTATACGAGCAGTACTTC. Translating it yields CASSLAGLVYEQYF.

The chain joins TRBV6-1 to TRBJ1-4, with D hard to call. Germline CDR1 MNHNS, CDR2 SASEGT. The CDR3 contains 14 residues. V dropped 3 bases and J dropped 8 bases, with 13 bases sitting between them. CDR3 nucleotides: TGTGCCAGCAGTGAGGACGGGGAGTGGGAAAAACTGTTTTTT. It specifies CASSEDGEWEKLFF.

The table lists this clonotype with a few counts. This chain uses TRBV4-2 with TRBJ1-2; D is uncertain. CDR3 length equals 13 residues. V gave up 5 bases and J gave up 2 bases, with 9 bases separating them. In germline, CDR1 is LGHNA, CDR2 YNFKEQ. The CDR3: CASSAAENYGYTF. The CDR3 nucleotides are TGTGCCAGCAGCGCGGCGGAAAACTATGGCTACACCTTC.

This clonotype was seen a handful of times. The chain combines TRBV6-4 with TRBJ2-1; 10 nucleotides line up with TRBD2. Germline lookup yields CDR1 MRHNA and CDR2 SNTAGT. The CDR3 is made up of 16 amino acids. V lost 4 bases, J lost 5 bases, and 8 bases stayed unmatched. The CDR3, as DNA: TGTGCCAGCAGTGTTGACCTAGCGGGAGTACACAATGAGCAGTTCTTC. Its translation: CASSVDLAGVHNEQFF.

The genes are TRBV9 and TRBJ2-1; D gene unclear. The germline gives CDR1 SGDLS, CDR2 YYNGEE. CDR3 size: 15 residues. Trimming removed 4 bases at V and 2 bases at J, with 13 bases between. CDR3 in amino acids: CASSTLGQTYNEQFF. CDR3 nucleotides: TGTGCCAGCAGCACACTCGGGCAGACCTACAATGAGCAGTTCTTC.

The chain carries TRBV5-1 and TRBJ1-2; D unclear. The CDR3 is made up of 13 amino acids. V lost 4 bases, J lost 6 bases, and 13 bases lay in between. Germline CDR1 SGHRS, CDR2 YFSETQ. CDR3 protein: CASSPYTRNGYTF. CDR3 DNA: TGCGCCAGCAGCCCCTACACTCGTAATGGCTACACCTTC.

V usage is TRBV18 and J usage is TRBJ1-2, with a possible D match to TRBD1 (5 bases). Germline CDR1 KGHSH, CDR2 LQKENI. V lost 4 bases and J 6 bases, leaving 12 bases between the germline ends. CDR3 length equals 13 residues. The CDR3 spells CASSLGGVDGYTF. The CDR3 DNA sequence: TGTGCCAGCTCACTGGGGGGAGTCGATGGCTACACCTTC.

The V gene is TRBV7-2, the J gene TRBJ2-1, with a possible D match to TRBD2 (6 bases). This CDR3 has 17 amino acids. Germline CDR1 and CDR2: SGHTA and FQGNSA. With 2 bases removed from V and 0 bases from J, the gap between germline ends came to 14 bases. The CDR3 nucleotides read TGTGCCAGCAGCTTAAGGTCTGGAGGGTACTCCTACAATGAGCAGTTCTTC. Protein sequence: CASSLRSGGYSYNEQFF.

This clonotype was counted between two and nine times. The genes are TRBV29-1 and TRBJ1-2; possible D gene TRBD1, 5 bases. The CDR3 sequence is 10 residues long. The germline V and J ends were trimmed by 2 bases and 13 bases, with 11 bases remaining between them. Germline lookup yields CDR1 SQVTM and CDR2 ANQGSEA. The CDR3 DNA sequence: TGCAGCGTTGAAACGGGGGGGTCCACCTTC. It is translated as CSVETGGSTF.

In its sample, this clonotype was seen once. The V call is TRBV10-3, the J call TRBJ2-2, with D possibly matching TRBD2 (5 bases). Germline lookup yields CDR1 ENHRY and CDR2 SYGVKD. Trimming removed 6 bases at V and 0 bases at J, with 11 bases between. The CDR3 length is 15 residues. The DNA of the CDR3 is TGTGCCATCAGAGGTAGCGCGACGAACACCGGGGAGCTGTTTTTT. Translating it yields CAIRGSATNTGELFF.

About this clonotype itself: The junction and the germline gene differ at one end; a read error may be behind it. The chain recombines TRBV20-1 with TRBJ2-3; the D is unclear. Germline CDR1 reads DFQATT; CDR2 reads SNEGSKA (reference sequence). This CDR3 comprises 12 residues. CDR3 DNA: TGCATTGCTAGACAATCATCAGATACGCAGTATTTT. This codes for CIARQSSDTQYF.

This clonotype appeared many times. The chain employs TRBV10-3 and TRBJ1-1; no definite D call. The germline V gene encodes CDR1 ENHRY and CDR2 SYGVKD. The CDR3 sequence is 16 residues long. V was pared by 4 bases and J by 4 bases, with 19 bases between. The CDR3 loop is CAISGAGKSRGTEAFF. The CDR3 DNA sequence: TGTGCCATCAGTGGGGCAGGCAAAAGTCGGGGCACTGAAGCTTTCTTT.

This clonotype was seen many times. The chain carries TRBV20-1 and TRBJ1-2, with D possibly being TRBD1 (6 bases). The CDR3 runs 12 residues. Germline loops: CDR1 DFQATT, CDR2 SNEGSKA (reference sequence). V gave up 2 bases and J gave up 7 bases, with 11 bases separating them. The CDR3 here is CSARLGGRGYTF. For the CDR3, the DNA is TGCAGTGCTAGATTGGGGGGCCGTGGCTACACCTTC.

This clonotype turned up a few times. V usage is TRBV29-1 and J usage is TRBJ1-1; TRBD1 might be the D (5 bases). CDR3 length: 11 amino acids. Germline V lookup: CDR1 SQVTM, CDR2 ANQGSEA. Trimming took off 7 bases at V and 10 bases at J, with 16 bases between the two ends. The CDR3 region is CSELKQAGAFF. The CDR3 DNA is TGCAGCGAATTGAAACAGGCGGGAGCTTTCTTT.